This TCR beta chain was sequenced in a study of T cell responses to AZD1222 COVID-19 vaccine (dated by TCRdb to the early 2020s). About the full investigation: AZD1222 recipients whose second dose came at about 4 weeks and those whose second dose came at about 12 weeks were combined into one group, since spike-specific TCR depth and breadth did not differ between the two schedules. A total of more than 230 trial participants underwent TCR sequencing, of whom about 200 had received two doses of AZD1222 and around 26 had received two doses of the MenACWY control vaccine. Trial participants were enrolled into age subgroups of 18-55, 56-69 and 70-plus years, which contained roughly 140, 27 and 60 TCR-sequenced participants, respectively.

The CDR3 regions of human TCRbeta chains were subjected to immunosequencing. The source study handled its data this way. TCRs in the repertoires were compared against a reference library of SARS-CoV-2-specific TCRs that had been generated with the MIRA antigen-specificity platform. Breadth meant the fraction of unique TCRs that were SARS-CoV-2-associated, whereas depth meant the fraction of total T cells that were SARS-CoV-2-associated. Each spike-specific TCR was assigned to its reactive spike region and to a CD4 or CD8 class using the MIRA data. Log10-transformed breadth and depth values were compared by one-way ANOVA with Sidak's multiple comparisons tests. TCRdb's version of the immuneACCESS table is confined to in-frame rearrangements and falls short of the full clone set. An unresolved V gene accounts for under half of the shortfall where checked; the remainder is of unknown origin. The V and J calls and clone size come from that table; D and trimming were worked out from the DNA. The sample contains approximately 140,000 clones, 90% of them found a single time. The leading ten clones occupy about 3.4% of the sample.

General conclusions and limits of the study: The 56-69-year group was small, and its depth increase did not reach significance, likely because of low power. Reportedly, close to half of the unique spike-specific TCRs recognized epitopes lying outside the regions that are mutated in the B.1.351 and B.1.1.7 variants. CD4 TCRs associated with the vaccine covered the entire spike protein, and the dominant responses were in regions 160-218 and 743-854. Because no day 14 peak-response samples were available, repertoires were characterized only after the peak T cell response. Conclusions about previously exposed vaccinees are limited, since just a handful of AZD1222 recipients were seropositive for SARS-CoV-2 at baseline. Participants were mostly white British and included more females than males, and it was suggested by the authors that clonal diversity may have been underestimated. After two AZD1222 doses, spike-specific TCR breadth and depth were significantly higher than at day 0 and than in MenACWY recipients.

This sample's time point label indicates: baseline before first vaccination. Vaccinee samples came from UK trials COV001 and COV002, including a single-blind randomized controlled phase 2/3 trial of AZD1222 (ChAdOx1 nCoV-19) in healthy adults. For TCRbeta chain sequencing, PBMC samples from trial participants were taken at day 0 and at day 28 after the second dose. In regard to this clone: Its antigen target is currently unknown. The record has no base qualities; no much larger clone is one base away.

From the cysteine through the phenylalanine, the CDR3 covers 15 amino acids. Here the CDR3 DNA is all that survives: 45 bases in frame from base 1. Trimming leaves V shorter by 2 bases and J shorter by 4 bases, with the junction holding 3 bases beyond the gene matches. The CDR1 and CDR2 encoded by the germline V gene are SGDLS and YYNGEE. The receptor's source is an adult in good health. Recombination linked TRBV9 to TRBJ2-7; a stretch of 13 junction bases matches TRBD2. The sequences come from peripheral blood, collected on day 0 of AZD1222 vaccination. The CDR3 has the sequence CASSVTSGRVYEQYF. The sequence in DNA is TGTGCCAGCAGCGTTACTAGCGGGAGGGTGTACGAGCAGTACTTC.